Described below is a single T cell receptor beta chain sequence and its context. Its specificity is unknown. From germline, CDR1 is SGHTA and CDR2 FQGNSA. CDR3 length equals 16 residues. V was shortened by 1 base and J by 0 bases, with 13 bases between the two germline ends. The data derive from a study of siplizumab effects on memory and regulatory T cells. Study-wide findings and caveats: Unstimulated subsets captured only a minor fraction of alloreactive clones.

The assay looked at about 100,000 TCR templates in each sample. TCRdb keeps only in-frame clones here, not all; method: immunoSEQ multiplex PCR. This table has about 40,000 clones, roughly 90% appearing once. The genes are TRBV7-2 and TRBJ2-7, with a possible D match to TRBD2 (5 bases). Sequenced material: naive CD4+ T cells sorted from blood. The sequence was obtained from a human donor in good health. DNA of the CDR3: TGTGCCAGCAGCTTAGTCTCGGGAAGGGCCTCCTACGAGCAGTACTTC. Amino acid sequence: CASSLVSGRASYEQYF.